These 20 T cell receptor beta chains came from one sample sequenced in a study of cytomegalovirus exposure and HLA in healthy donors. The PCR used 60 Vbeta and 13 Jbeta primers. Repertoires were generated with immunoSEQ multiplex PCR, while TCRdb's copy carries only in-frame clones and drops some. The sample carries about 220,000 clones, roughly 75% recorded once. The sequenced material came from PBMCs. The source is a woman in her twenties or thirties in good health and CMV-seronegative.

Regarding this clone: Within the sample, other DNA sequences also encode this same CDR3. The CDR3 nucleotides read TGTGCCTCCTCCCCTTACCCGGGTAGCTCCTACAATGAGCAGTTCTTC. Translation gives CASSPYPGSSYNEQFF. The gene calls are TRBV9 and TRBJ2-1; D uncertain. Germline loops: CDR1 SGDLS, CDR2 YYNGEE. The V gene lost 10 bases and the J gene lost 0 bases, with 20 bases spanning the gap. This CDR3 contains 16 residues.

The rearrangement links TRBV6-1 to TRBJ2-5, with 9 bases aligning to TRBD1. The J call may not be correct, given that the DNA end is closer to TRBJ2-7. CDR3 length equals 15 residues. Germline CDR1 is MNHNS and CDR2 is SASEGT. For the CDR3, the DNA is TGTGCCAGCAGTGTCCGACAGGGGGATTACTACGAGCAGTACTTC. It encodes CASSVRQGDYYEQYF.

The V gene is TRBV5-6, the J gene TRBJ1-1, with a tentative D call TRBD1 (6 bases). Trimming shortened V by 0 bases and J by 4 bases, and 10 bases separated the two germline ends. The CDR3 has 14 amino acids. The germline CDR1 and CDR2 sequences are SGHDT and YYEEEE. CDR3 in DNA: TGTGCCAGCAGCTTGGGGCAGGGGTTCACTGAAGCTTTCTTT. This codes for CASSLGQGFTEAFF. The full variable domain, in which reference TRBV5-6 and TRBJ1-1 provide the parts outside the CDR3, is DAGVTQSPTHLIKTRGQQVTLRCSPKSGHDTVSWYQQALGQGPQFIFQYYEEEERQRGNFPDRFSGHQFPNYSSELNVNALLLGDSALYLCASSLGQGFTEAFFGQGTRLTVV.

This clone was picked up a small number of times. The gene calls are TRBV19 and TRBJ1-4, with TRBD1 as a possible D gene (5 bases). V dropped 5 bases and J dropped 5 bases, with 15 bases sitting between them. Germline V lookup: CDR1 LNHDA, CDR2 SQIVND (reference sequence). This CDR3 is built from 15 residues. The CDR3 sequence is CASSALPGGNEKLFF. CDR3 sequence (DNA): TGTGCCAGTAGTGCCTTGCCGGGGGGAAATGAAAAACTGTTTTTT.

This clone was seen only a few times. This chain links TRBV6-1 with TRBJ1-5; no clear D gene. CDR3 length equals 15 residues. V lost 5 bases and J 10 bases, leaving 21 bases between the germline ends. CDR1 and CDR2 (germline): MNHNS, SASEGT. CDR3 DNA: TGTGCCAGCAGTATACAAGCCGGATACAGTGCTCCCCAGCATTTT. Translating it yields CASSIQAGYSAPQHF.

The chain carries TRBV5-4 and TRBJ2-3, with D possibly matching TRBD1 (7 bases). The germline V gene encodes CDR1 SGHNT and CDR2 YYREEE (reference sequence). V lost 5 bases and J 3 bases, leaving 16 bases between the germline ends. This CDR3 is 15 amino acids long. The CDR3 DNA is TGTGCCAGCAGTCCAGGGGGGACAGCAACAGATACGCAGTATTTT. Amino acid sequence: CASSPGGTATDTQYF.

The genes are TRBV5-5 and TRBJ1-5, with D unresolved. Germline V CDR1 and CDR2: SGHKS, YYEKEE (reference sequence). The CDR3 is 13 residues long. Trimming left V 1 base short and J 5 bases short, with 7 bases between. This CDR3 is CASSLSGDQPQHF. CDR3 bases: TGTGCCAGCAGCTTGTCGGGAGATCAGCCCCAGCATTTT.

The chain is built from TRBV5-6 and TRBJ1-5, with 7 bases that match TRBD1. CDR1 and CDR2 (germline): SGHDT, YYEEEE. This CDR3 comprises 14 residues. After removal of 5 bases from V and 1 base from J, the junction contained 3 bases not matched to a gene. The CDR3 bases are TGTGCCAGCAGGCACAGGGGAAGCAATCAGCCCCAGCATTTT. Its protein is CASRHRGSNQPQHF.

The V and J genes are TRBV7-9 and TRBJ2-2, with TRBD1 matching 10 bases. CDR1 is SEHNR, CDR2 FQNEAQ, per germline (reference sequence). The ends lost 5 bases at V and 7 bases at J; junction bases unmatched: 7. CDR3 length: 15 amino acids. The CDR3 here is CASSLETGGVGELFF. For the CDR3, the DNA is TGTGCCAGCAGCCTAGAGACAGGGGGCGTCGGGGAGCTGTTTTTT.

As regards this clone: A much larger clonotype is one base distant, so this may be a read error. Other DNA sequences within the sample encode an identical CDR3. The chain has TRBV30 and TRBJ1-1, with D perhaps TRBD1 (6 bases). Germline V gene sequence: CDR1 GTSNPN, CDR2 SVGIG (reference sequence). V shed 4 bases and J shed 5 bases, with 11 bases lying between them. This CDR3 is 12 amino acids long. This CDR3 reads CAWNQGTTEAFF. DNA of the CDR3: TGTGCCTGGAACCAGGGGACGACTGAAGCTTTCTTT.

This chain connects TRBV30 to TRBJ2-2, with D uncertain. In germline, CDR1 is GTSNPN, CDR2 SVGIG (reference sequence). V lost 2 bases and J 6 bases, leaving 7 bases between the germline ends. The CDR3 has 12 amino acids. CDR3 region: CAWSKTPGELFF. CDR3 DNA: TGTGCCTGGAGTAAGACACCCGGGGAGCTGTTTTTT.

This clone came up a few times. Other DNA sequences in this sample translate to the same CDR3. The J gene is TRBJ1-5, the V gene TRBV18; D call uncertain. The CDR3 runs to 14 residues. V was shortened by 2 bases and J by 3 bases, with 8 bases between the two germline ends. Germline V CDR1 and CDR2: KGHSH, LQKENI. DNA of the CDR3: TGTGCCAGCTCACCAGGGAGGGACAATCAGCCCCAGCATTTT. It codes for CASSPGRDNQPQHF. The full variable domain, with the rest looked up from reference TRBV18 and TRBJ1-5, is NAGVMQNPRHLVRRRGQEARLRCSPMKGHSHVYWYRQLPEEGLKFMVYLQKENIIDESGMPKERFSAEFPKEGPSILRIQQVVRGDSAAYFCASSPGRDNQPQHFGDGTRLSIL.

This chain links TRBV10-2 with TRBJ2-7; 7 nucleotides match TRBD2. The trim removed 7 bases at V and 9 bases at J, leaving 18 bases unmatched. The CDR3 spans 15 residues. CDR1 WSHSY and CDR2 SAAADI come from the germline V gene. The CDR3 coding sequence is TGCGCCAGCACCGCACTACTACTAGCGTCCGTAGGGCAGTACTTC. Amino acid sequence: CASTALLLASVGQYF.

The rearrangement links TRBV19 to TRBJ1-2, with 8 nucleotides matching TRBD1. V lost 7 bases and J lost 5; bases outside the gene matches: 12. CDR3 length: 15 residues. Per the germline V gene, CDR1 is LNHDA and CDR2 is SQIVND (reference sequence). The CDR3 sequence is CASTLDRGWVYGYTF. In nucleotides, the CDR3 is TGTGCCAGTACCTTAGACAGGGGCTGGGTTTATGGCTACACCTTC.

The sample holds a few counts of this clone. The genes are TRBV6-5 and TRBJ2-7, with 10 nucleotides matching TRBD1. Looked up from germline, CDR1 is MNHEY and CDR2 is SVGAGI. V dropped 5 bases and J dropped 4; count of bases not matched to a gene: 8. The length of the CDR3 is 15 residues. The CDR3 nucleotides read TGTGCCAGCAGTGCGCGACAGGGGGCGGGTTACGAGCAGTACTTC. It is translated as CASSARQGAGYEQYF.

The V call is TRBV7-9, the J call TRBJ1-1; 10 bases match TRBD1. The CDR3 extends over 15 amino acids. From germline, CDR1 is SEHNR and CDR2 FQNEAQ (reference sequence). V lost 3 bases and J lost 3; bases outside the gene matches: 4. The CDR3, as DNA: TGTGCCAGCAGCTTCCGGGACAGGGGTTACACTGAAGCTTTCTTT. This codes for CASSFRDRGYTEAFF.

V and J are TRBV19 and TRBJ2-7; 16 bases align to TRBD2. Trimming removed 5 bases from V and 6 bases from J; junction bases left unmatched: 16. The CDR3 contains 19 residues. Germline V gives CDR1 LNHDA, CDR2 SQIVND (reference sequence). CDR3 amino acids: CASSPTAGTSGGALGEQYF. The CDR3 coding sequence is TGTGCCAGTAGTCCAACCGCCGGGACTAGCGGGGGGGCATTAGGCGAGCAGTACTTC.

The J gene is TRBJ1-1, the V gene TRBV25-1, with 7 bases that match TRBD1. V was pared by 5 bases and J by 1 base, with 4 bases of the junction left unmatched. Germline V gives CDR1 MGHDK, CDR2 SYGVNS. This CDR3 contains 14 residues. The CDR3 spells CASSIAGGNTEAFF. In DNA, the CDR3 is TGTGCCAGCAGTATCGCAGGGGGGAACACTGAAGCTTTCTTT.

The V call is TRBV6-6, the J call TRBJ2-7, with 9 bases fitting TRBD2. The CDR3 runs to 14 residues. Unmatched junction bases numbered 7, after V lost 6 bases and J lost 4 bases. Per germline, CDR1 MNHNY and CDR2 SVGAGI (reference sequence). The CDR3 sequence: CASRVAGVGYEQYF. CDR3 bases: TGTGCCAGCAGAGTAGCGGGAGTCGGGTACGAGCAGTACTTC.

The chain recombines TRBV7-3 with TRBJ2-1; a weak D match, TRBD2 (5 bases). The length of the CDR3 is 16 residues. The V gene's germline CDR1 is SGHTA and CDR2 FQGTGA. V was clipped by 5 bases and J by 0 bases, with 14 bases between them. DNA for the CDR3: TGTGCCAGCAGCCCGGACTTCCAGAGCTCCTACAATGAGCAGTTCTTC. This gives the protein CASSPDFQSSYNEQFF.